These 14 T cell receptor beta chains came from one sample sequenced in a study of OX40 agonist ivuxolimab in advanced cancers. Sequencing was performed with immunoSEQ multiplex PCR; in TCRdb, only in-frame clones are kept and a portion is missing. The sample has approximately 70,000 clones, 75% to 85% seen once. The sample here was CD4+ or CD8+ T cells sorted from blood, taken in a trial of the OX40 agonist ivuxolimab. The origin of the receptors is an adult with an advanced solid tumor such as melanoma, head and neck, liver or kidney cancer.

Of note for this clone: Within the sample, other DNA sequences also encode this same CDR3. The chain uses TRBV28 and TRBJ1-2, with D tentatively TRBD1 (6 bases). The CDR3 is 12 amino acids. Germline V lookup: CDR1 MDHEN, CDR2 SYDVKM. The V end was cut by 7 bases, the J end by 3 bases, with 9 bases between. CDR3 bases: TGTGCCAGCACCGACAGGTACTATGGCTACACCTTC. This translates into CASTDRYYGYTF.

This clone showed up just a few times. The chain combines TRBV28 with TRBJ2-3; 9 bases fit TRBD1. The germline CDR1 and CDR2 sequences are MDHEN and SYDVKM. The CDR3 length is 20 residues. J was trimmed by 6 bases and V by 8 bases; bases with no gene match: 27. CDR3 region: CASRSPTLGGQGQLRDTQYF. The CDR3 coding sequence is TGTGCCAGCCGTTCTCCAACGCTCGGGGGACAGGGACAGTTGCGGGATACGCAGTATTTT.

V is TRBV30 and J is TRBJ1-5; D uncertain. This CDR3 has 13 amino acids. V lost 2 bases, J lost 4 bases, and 9 bases lay in between. The V gene's germline CDR1 is GTSNPN and CDR2 SVGIG (reference sequence). The CDR3 DNA reads as TGTGCCTGGAGTCCGGCGGGGAATCAGCCCCAGCATTTT. This translates into CAWSPAGNQPQHF.

The V call is TRBV10-3, the J call TRBJ2-1; TRBD2 agrees at 9 bases. The germline CDR1 and CDR2 sequences are ENHRY and SYGVKD. V shed 4 bases and J 8 bases; nucleotides not matched to a gene: 9. CDR3 length: 15 residues. The CDR3 DNA sequence: TGTGCCATCAGTGGGTGGGGAGCGGGAGGTGATGAGCAGTTCTTC. This codes for CAISGWGAGGDEQFF.

The chain carries TRBV11-3 and TRBJ2-1; 7 bases align to TRBD1. The CDR3 has 15 residues. The junction had 7 bases not matched to a gene; V was cut back by 6 bases and J by 2 bases. The germline CDR1 and CDR2 sequences are SGHNT and YENEEA. The CDR3 loop reads CASRDNRGPYNEQFF. CDR3 in DNA: TGTGCCAGCAGGGATAACAGGGGACCCTACAATGAGCAGTTCTTC.

CDR3 DNA: TGTGCCAGCATCCTGATTAACACCGGGGAGCTGTTTTTT. Translating it yields CASILINTGELFF. The chain carries TRBV2 and TRBJ2-2; D uncertain. Germline V CDR1 and CDR2: SNHLY, FYNNEI. CDR3 length: 13 residues. V was clipped by 7 bases and J by 2 bases, with 8 bases between them.

This chain links TRBV10-2 with TRBJ1-1, with D perhaps matching TRBD1 (5 bases). Trimming stripped 0 bases from V and 9 bases from J, with 11 bases between. This CDR3 has 13 amino acids. CDR1 and CDR2 (germline): WSHSY, SAAADI. Here the CDR3 reads CASSESGQEQAFF. In DNA, the CDR3 is TGCGCCAGCAGTGAGTCGGGGCAGGAACAAGCTTTCTTT.

The genes are TRBV7-8 and TRBJ2-7; the match to TRBD1 covers 7 bases. Germline trimming cut 5 bases from V and 5 bases from J; bases unmatched to any gene: 21. The germline CDR1 and CDR2 sequences are SGHVS and FQNEAQ. The CDR3 runs to 18 residues. The CDR3 DNA reads as TGTGCCAGCAGCATTAGGGGGCTAGGCGTGGAGGCCCTTAACGAGCAGTACTTC. Its translation is CASSIRGLGVEALNEQYF.

The CDR3 is CASGSGGINNEQFF. CDR3 nucleotide sequence: TGTGCCAGTGGTAGCGGGGGGATTAACAATGAGCAGTTCTTC. J is TRBJ2-1 and V is TRBV19; TRBD2 matches 10 bases. Looked up from germline, CDR1 is LNHDA and CDR2 is SQIVND (reference sequence). This CDR3 spans 14 amino acids. The V segment lost 8 bases and the J segment 5 bases; nucleotides outside the gene matches: 6.

This rearrangement joins TRBV19 to TRBJ2-2; 8 bases map to TRBD2. The CDR3 is 15 amino acids. Germline V gene data show CDR1 as LNHDA and CDR2 as SQIVND (reference sequence). The V gene end was trimmed by 5 bases and the J gene end by 4 bases; junction bases not matched to a gene: 6. The CDR3 loop is CASSPGGKVTGELFF. As DNA, the CDR3 is TGTGCCAGTAGTCCGGGGGGGAAGGTCACCGGGGAGCTGTTTTTT.

The chain links TRBV18 to TRBJ2-7, with D possibly matching TRBD1 (5 bases). Germline-derived CDR1 and CDR2 are KGHSH and LQKENI. The CDR3 is made up of 13 amino acids. V gave up 3 bases and J gave up 0 bases, with 6 bases separating them. The CDR3 region has the DNA TGTGCCAGCTCACCGGGGCGCTCCTACGAGCAGTACGTC. Translating it yields CASSPGRSYEQYV.

In this sample, this clone turned up a few times. Germline is not matched at one junction end, which may reflect a read error. This chain joins TRBV7-8 and TRBJ2-6, with D perhaps assigned TRBD1 or TRBD2 (5 bases each). In germline, CDR1 is SGHVS, CDR2 FQNEAQ. There are 18 residues in the CDR3. CDR3 protein: CASRLAGTDHSGANVLTF. CDR3 nucleotides: TGTGCCAGCAGGTTAGCCGGGACGGATCACTCTGGGGCCAACGTCCTGACTTTC.

This chain connects TRBV5-5 to TRBJ2-2; D remains ambiguous. The CDR3 totals 14 residues. V was pared by 1 base and J by 1 base, with 5 bases between. Germline V gene lookup returns CDR1 SGHKS and CDR2 YYEKEE (reference sequence). The CDR3 coding sequence is TGTGCCAGCAGCTTGTACGAGAACACCGGGGAGCTGTTTTTT. Translating gives CASSLYENTGELFF.

This clone showed up just once. The chain is built from TRBV5-1 and TRBJ1-2; D gene ambiguous. V lost 4 bases and J lost 4, with 11 bases in between. The CDR3 runs 13 residues. From germline, CDR1 is SGHRS and CDR2 YFSETQ. Here the CDR3 reads CASSPDNSYGYTF. The CDR3 region has the DNA TGCGCCAGCAGCCCGGATAATTCCTATGGCTACACCTTC.